This TCR beta chain emerged from a study of blood T cell repertoires in COVID-19. Study information: COVID-19 samples collected from the United States, Italy and Spain covered acute and convalescent phases.

Study members were between roughly 18 and 89 years old and lived in 20 to 30 US regions. Cohort placement rested on clinical history that participants reported themselves. TCRdb's table, derived via immunoSEQ multiplex PCR, lists solely in-frame clones and lacks some. The table shows around 190,000 clones, with approximately 85% occurring only once. The V segment lost 3 bases and the J segment 6 bases; nucleotides outside the gene matches: 18. There are 18 residues in the CDR3. CDR1 and CDR2 from the germline V gene are SGHRS and YFSETQ. The sample taken for sequencing was PBMCs or T cells enriched from blood (not recorded which). This clonotype was obtained from a woman aged 18-29 years who had recovered from COVID-19. V gene TRBV5-1 combines with J gene TRBJ1-1; 9 nucleotides align to TRBD1. This chain's CDR3 is CASSSRSVPNTGGSEAFF. CDR3 DNA sequence: TGCGCCAGCAGCTCGAGGTCAGTGCCCAACACAGGGGGCTCTGAAGCTTTCTTT.